This TCR beta chain was sequenced for a study of T cell clonality in common variable immunodeficiency. The study's findings and limits: In common variable immunodeficiency, TCR beta chains reportedly carried fewer deletions and N-nucleotide insertions. Compared with healthy controls, CVID subjects showed increased TCRbeta clonality, mostly in about a third. Links between repertoire features and CVID complications were heterogeneity-limited. CVID subjects shared fewer TCRbeta clones than healthy controls did.

Equal genomic DNA amounts from CVID and control samples were sequenced. Clones were sequenced by immunoSEQ multiplex PCR, and TCRdb holds only the in-frame ones, with some missing. In total the sample includes 25,000 to 30,000 clones, none of them seen once. Comments on this clone: Antigen: not known. A read error may account for a junction end that differs from germline. The DNA ends 3 residues before the CDR3 does, and the rest of the CDR3 is filled in from the germline J gene.

Looked up from germline, CDR1 is SEHNR and CDR2 is FQNEAQ (reference sequence). The CDR3 consists of 13 residues. This TCR derives from a human donor with common variable immunodeficiency. The sequencing sample was made of peripheral blood mononuclear cells. V usage is TRBV7-9 and J usage is TRBJ1-2, with TRBD1 as a possible D gene (5 bases). The part of the CDR3 DNA that was read is TGTTCCAGCAGCTTAGGGCAGGGAGGCGGC. It is translated as CSSSLGQGGG. The complete CDR3 reads CSSSLGQGGGYTF. Full variable domain (remainder filled in from reference TRBV7-9 and TRBJ1-2): DTGVSQNPRHKITKRGQNVTFRCDPISEHNRLYWYRQTLGQGPEFLTYFQNEAQLEKSRLLSDRFSAERPKGSFSTLEIQRTEQGDSAMYLCSSSLGQGGGYTFGSGTRLTVV.